This record covers a single T cell receptor beta chain. Its antigen is undetermined. The library was built for alpha chains, so this beta chain is an off-target read and its size means little. This CDR3 has 16 amino acids. Germline V gene sequence: CDR1 SGHRS, CDR2 YFSETQ. The trim removed 4 bases at V and 2 bases at J, leaving 11 bases unmatched. Described time point: sample taken at primary tumor resection. TCRs were sequenced from unsorted whole RNA of tumor, nontumor lung or PBMC. The sample comes from a study of spatial heterogeneity in lung cancer. Every TCR cDNA molecule bore its own unique molecular identifier. TCRdb processed the 5' RACE reads anew with MiXCR; each CDR3 protein has one entry. The sample includes some 6,900 distinct CDR3 sequences, roughly an eighth of them seen just once. Whole-study results and caveats: Higher tumor mutation counts went along with higher counts of expanded intratumoral alpha and beta TCRs.

The clonotype originates from a male donor with early-stage non-small cell lung cancer. The sample was lung tumor tissue, taken at surgery. This chain links TRBV5-1 with TRBJ2-7, with 8 bases that match TRBD1. CDR3 sequence reads: CASSVTTGEAPYEQYF. The CDR3 coding sequence is TGCGCCAGCAGCGTAACGACAGGGGAGGCCCCCTACGAGCAGTACTTC.